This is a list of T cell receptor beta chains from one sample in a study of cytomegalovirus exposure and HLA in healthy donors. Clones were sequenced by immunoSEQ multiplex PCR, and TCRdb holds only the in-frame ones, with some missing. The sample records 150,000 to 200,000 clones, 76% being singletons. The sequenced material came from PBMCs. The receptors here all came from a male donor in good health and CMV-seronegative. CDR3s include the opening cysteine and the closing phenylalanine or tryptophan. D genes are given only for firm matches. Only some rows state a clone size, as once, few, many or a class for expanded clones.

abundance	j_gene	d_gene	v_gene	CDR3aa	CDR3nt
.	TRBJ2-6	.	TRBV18	CASSQQGPGANVLTF	TGTGCCAGCTCACAACAGGGCCCTGGGGCCAACGTCCTGACTTTC
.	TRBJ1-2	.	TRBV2	CASSQQGNYGYTF	TGTGCCAGCAGTCAGCAGGGGAACTATGGCTACACCTTC
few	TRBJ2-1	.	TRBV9	CASSPVRGSSYNEQFF	TGTGCCAGCAGCCCCGTCCGGGGGAGCTCCTACAATGAGCAGTTCTTC
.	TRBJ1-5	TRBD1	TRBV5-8	CASSTDREGQPQHF	TGTGCCAGCAGCACGGACAGGGAAGGTCAGCCCCAGCATTTT
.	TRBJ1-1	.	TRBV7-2	CASSIQKNTEAFF	TGTGCCAGCAGCATACAGAAGAACACTGAAGCTTTCTTT
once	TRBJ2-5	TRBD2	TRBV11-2	CASSLTVGRTSGQETQYF	TGTGCCAGCAGCTTAACGGTGGGAAGGACTAGCGGCCAAGAGACCCAGTACTTC
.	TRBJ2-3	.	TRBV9	CATSLGGATDTQYF	TGTGCCACTTCACTTGGGGGCGCCACAGATACGCAGTATTTT
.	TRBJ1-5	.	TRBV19	CASTQTGRGSNQPQHF	TGTGCCAGTACCCAAACAGGGAGGGGTAGCAATCAGCCCCAGCATTTT
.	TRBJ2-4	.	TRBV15	CATSRDAGLMGAKNIQYF	TGTGCCACCAGCAGAGATGCAGGGCTAATGGGGGCCAAAAACATTCAGTACTTC
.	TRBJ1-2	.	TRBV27	CASSSRLDTAYGYTF	TGTGCCAGCAGTTCCCGTCTGGACACCGCCTATGGCTACACCTTC
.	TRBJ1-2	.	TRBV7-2	CASSSGGLTYGYTF	TGTGCCAGCAGCTCGGGGGGACTGACCTATGGCTACACCTTC
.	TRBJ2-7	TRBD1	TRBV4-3	CASSQDIGTGNYEQYF	TGCGCCAGCAGCCAAGATATCGGGACAGGTAACTACGAGCAGTACTTC
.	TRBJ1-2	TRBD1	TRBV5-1	CASSLLTGLWGYTF	TGCGCCAGCAGCTTGTTGACAGGGCTATGGGGCTACACCTTC
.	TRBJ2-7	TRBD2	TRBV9	CASSVMTSGIGEQYF	TGTGCCAGCAGCGTAATGACTAGCGGGATCGGCGAGCAGTACTTC
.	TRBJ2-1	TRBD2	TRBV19	CASGQLAGGGGNEQFF	TGTGCCAGTGGACAACTAGCGGGAGGGGGGGGAAATGAGCAGTTCTTC
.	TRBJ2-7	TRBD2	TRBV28	CASSLGGRVYEQYF	TGTGCCAGCAGTTTGGGCGGGAGGGTCTACGAGCAGTACTTC
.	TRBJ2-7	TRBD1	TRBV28	CASSSSGTGDSYEQYF	TGTGCCAGCAGTTCCTCCGGGACAGGGGACTCCTACGAGCAGTACTTC
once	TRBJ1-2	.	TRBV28	CAIPGQIYGYTF	TGTGCCATCCCGGGACAAATCTATGGCTACACCTTC
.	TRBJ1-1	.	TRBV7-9	CASSPHLTQSNTEAFF	TGTGCCAGCAGCCCCCACCTGACTCAGAGTAACACTGAAGCTTTCTTT